The entry that follows covers one T cell receptor (beta chain) sequence. The V and J ends lost 5 bases and 5 bases respectively, with 11 bases between them. The CDR3 sequence is 13 residues long. Sequenced by immunoSEQ multiplex PCR; TCRdb stores in-frame clones only, minus some. The table lists tens of thousands of clones, around 82% of them singletons. This entry belongs to a study of T cell responses to AZD1222 COVID-19 vaccine. The chain recombines TRBV12-3 or TRBV12-4 with TRBJ2-3; D gene uncertain. The starting material was peripheral blood, obtained on day 0 of AZD1222 vaccination. The clonotype was recovered from an adult in good health. CDR3 region: CASSMTVGDTQYF. The CDR3 region has the DNA TGTGCCAGCAGTATGACGGTGGGAGATACGCAGTATTTT.